This record concerns one T cell receptor beta chain sequence. Its antigen remains unidentified. There are no base qualities to consult, and no much larger clone falls within one base. TCRbeta CDR3 regions were amplified from genomic DNA by means of the immunoSEQ Assay, a bias-controlled multiplex PCR. From the authors' description of their analysis: Nucleated cell counts per sample were estimated from amplification of reference gene primers within the assay. To quantify the absolute abundance of each unique TCRbeta CDR3 rearrangement, sequence reads were collapsed and filtered. For each sample, productive Simpson clonality was calculated as the square root of Simpson's diversity index over productive rearrangements. Here the immuneACCESS table is served through TCRdb, limited to in-frame sequences with V and J called. Missing clones are a known gap in these copies; in checked studies unresolved V genes cover under half, and the rest lacks a known reason. The V and J calls and clone size were taken over from that table, and D and trimming were inferred from the DNA. This sample holds 200,000 to 300,000 clones; approximately 84% were observed only once. The ten biggest clones cover approximately 9% of the sample.

Whole blood was collected in K2EDTA tubes by collaborating institutions according to the institutions' own protocols. For TCRbeta analysis, collaborators shipped samples as frozen whole blood, isolated PBMCs, or DNA extracted from either of those sample types. These data are taken from a study of blood T cell repertoires in COVID-19 (dated by TCRdb to 2020 to 2021). Broadly, across the study: Collaborator samples came from the United States, Italy and Spain and covered acute and convalescent phases of COVID-19. The prospective study material was composed of cDNA or gDNA derived from T cells, B-cell-depleted T cells, or PBMCs. Subjects who had been exposed to COVID-19, were actively infected with it, or had recovered from it provided the deeply sampled blood TCRbeta repertoires that made up the dataset. The repertoires were made available in a free public database intended to serve as a resource for research on the immune response to SARS-CoV-2. The samples were drawn from two sources: the first 160 participants of the ongoing ImmuneRACE study, and over 950 subjects contributed by 6 global collaborators. The sample metadata nearly always contained a de-identified subject ID, COVID-19 status, age in years and sex. Where available, HLA class I and class II types were obtained from metadata supplied by the sample provider rather than from assay-based typing. General study outcomes and caveats: How much clinical and demographic metadata was included differed by source and by participant, and the metadata was provided uncurated.

Sequenced input: peripheral blood. The receptor was isolated from a human donor in a cohort sampled during active COVID-19.

The nucleotide sequence is TGTGCCAGCTCACCGGGGGGAGAGAGAGATGAGCAGTTCTTC. This codes for CASSPGGERDEQFF. The rearrangement joined TRBV18 to TRBJ2-1; TRBD2 is a possible D gene, resting on 6 matching bases. The germline V gene supplies CDR1 KGHSH and CDR2 LQKENI. Including cysteine and phenylalanine, the CDR3 has 14 amino acids. The read is trimmed to its CDR3 DNA, 42 bases read in frame from base 1. Trimming removed 3 bases from V and 8 bases from J, leaving 14 bases between the germline ends. Reference TRBV18 and TRBJ2-1 proteins supply the regions before and after the CDR3; the full variable domain is: NAGVMQNPRHLVRRRGQEARLRCSPMKGHSHVYWYRQLPEEGLKFMVYLQKENIIDESGMPKERFSAEFPKEGPSILRIQQVVRGDSAAYFCASSPGGERDEQFFGPGTRLTVL.